This is a list of T cell receptor beta chains from one sample in a study of T cell repertoires in cytomegalovirus infection. TCRdb fed the reads into MiXCR, producing one record per CDR3 protein. In the table there are roughly 280,000 distinct CDR3 sequences, roughly 9% of which are singletons. The sample taken for sequencing was PBMCs. Receptors were obtained from a human donor in good health (CMV status not recorded). Some clones in this sample may be carry-over from other donors' samples. The CDR3 runs from the conserved cysteine through the conserved F or W. The D gene is left open where the match is weak. Size values are once, few and many counts, or a class for expanded clones, and some rows have none.

abundance: -; j_gene: TRBJ2-6; d_gene: -; v_gene: TRBV7-8; CDR3nt: TGTGCCAGCAGCTTAAGAGGGTCAGCCGGGGCCAACGTCCTGACTTTC; CDR3aa: CASSLRGSAGANVLTF
abundance: -; j_gene: TRBJ2-7; d_gene: -; v_gene: TRBV6-1; CDR3nt: TGTGCCAGCAGTAAAGGACCCTCCTACGAGCAGTACTTC; CDR3aa: CASSKGPSYEQYF
abundance: many; j_gene: TRBJ1-1; d_gene: -; v_gene: TRBV5-1; CDR3nt: TGCGCCAGCAGAGGCAGGTTGAACACTGAAGCTTTCTTT; CDR3aa: CASRGRLNTEAFF
abundance: -; j_gene: TRBJ2-7; d_gene: -; v_gene: TRBV6-5; CDR3nt: TGTGCCAGCACAAGCAGAGGACGTTCCTACGAGCAGTACTTC; CDR3aa: CASTSRGRSYEQYF
abundance: few; j_gene: TRBJ2-3; d_gene: -; v_gene: TRBV4-1; CDR3nt: TGCGCCAGCAGCCAAGATGGCTGGGCCACAGGATGGGGAGATACGCAGTATTTT; CDR3aa: CASSQDGWATGWGDTQYF
abundance: many; j_gene: TRBJ2-4; d_gene: -; v_gene: TRBV7-2; CDR3nt: TGTGCCAGCAGCCCCCGACGAGCGGGCGGAGCCAAAAACATTCAGTACTTC; CDR3aa: CASSPRRAGGAKNIQYF
abundance: many; j_gene: TRBJ1-1; d_gene: -; v_gene: TRBV27; CDR3nt: TGTGCCAGCAGTATCCGTGGATGGGGGCAAGGGACTGAAGCTTTCTTT; CDR3aa: CASSIRGWGQGTEAFF
abundance: few; j_gene: TRBJ2-1; d_gene: TRBD2; v_gene: TRBV12-3/TRBV12-4; CDR3nt: TGTGCCAGCAGACGAGCGGGGGGCCCGAGGGAGCAGTTCTTC; CDR3aa: CASRRAGGPREQFF
abundance: many; j_gene: TRBJ1-2; d_gene: -; v_gene: TRBV28; CDR3nt: TGTGCCAGCAGTACCTTGTCCCGTTCTATGGGCGGCTACACCTTC; CDR3aa: CASSTLSRSMGGYTF
abundance: many; j_gene: TRBJ1-1; d_gene: -; v_gene: TRBV11-2; CDR3nt: TGTGCCAGCAGCCCACAGGGTTTCACCAACACTGAAGCTTTCTTT; CDR3aa: CASSPQGFTNTEAFF
abundance: -; j_gene: TRBJ1-1; d_gene: -; v_gene: TRBV6-6; CDR3nt: TGTGCCAGCAGTAAGACAGTTACTAACACTGAAGCTTTCTTT; CDR3aa: CASSKTVTNTEAFF
abundance: -; j_gene: TRBJ2-5; d_gene: -; v_gene: TRBV7-8; CDR3nt: TGTGCCAGCGGCCGGGAGGAGACCCAGTACTTC; CDR3aa: CASGREETQYF
abundance: many; j_gene: TRBJ2-7; d_gene: -; v_gene: TRBV7-2; CDR3nt: TGTGCCAGCAGTTCCGGGACTCCACCCTACGAGCAGTACTTC; CDR3aa: CASSSGTPPYEQYF
abundance: many; j_gene: TRBJ1-1; d_gene: TRBD1; v_gene: TRBV7-2; CDR3nt: TGTGCCAGCAGCTTAGCGGGGACAGGAAGGACTGAAGCTTTCTTT; CDR3aa: CASSLAGTGRTEAFF
abundance: many; j_gene: TRBJ1-6; d_gene: -; v_gene: TRBV12-3/TRBV12-4; CDR3nt: TGTGCCAGCAGTTTAGGAGGGCTGGGCGGGTATAATTCACCCCTCCACTTT; CDR3aa: CASSLGGLGGYNSPLHF
abundance: many; j_gene: TRBJ1-2; d_gene: -; v_gene: TRBV7-2; CDR3nt: TGTGCCAGCAGTCACGGGAGGGTCGAGGGCTACACCTTC; CDR3aa: CASSHGRVEGYTF
abundance: few; j_gene: TRBJ1-1; d_gene: -; v_gene: TRBV7-9; CDR3nt: TGTGCCAGCAGCCAGGGTACGAACACTGAAGCTTTCTTT; CDR3aa: CASSQGTNTEAFF
abundance: many; j_gene: TRBJ1-5; d_gene: -; v_gene: TRBV7-8; CDR3nt: TGTGCCAGCAGCTTACGATCAGGGCCGGGAGGCGATCAGCCCCAGCATTTT; CDR3aa: CASSLRSGPGGDQPQHF
abundance: many; j_gene: TRBJ2-1; d_gene: TRBD2; v_gene: TRBV24-1; CDR3nt: TGTGCCACCAGTGACACGACTAGCAGGGAGCAGTTCTTC; CDR3aa: CATSDTTSREQFF
abundance: many; j_gene: TRBJ1-5; d_gene: TRBD1; v_gene: TRBV18; CDR3nt: TGTGCCAGCCGACAGGGGGGCGGGAATCAGCCCCAGCATTTT; CDR3aa: CASRQGGGNQPQHF
abundance: -; j_gene: TRBJ2-4; d_gene: TRBD1; v_gene: TRBV4-3; CDR3nt: TGCGCCAGCAGCCAAGAGGGCAGGGGGCGCCGGGGAAACATTCAGTACTTC; CDR3aa: CASSQEGRGRRGNIQYF
abundance: many; j_gene: TRBJ1-3; d_gene: -; v_gene: TRBV29-1; CDR3nt: TGCAGCGTTTCTATCGGAGGGAACACCATATATTTT; CDR3aa: CSVSIGGNTIYF
abundance: few; j_gene: TRBJ2-1; d_gene: -; v_gene: TRBV6-5; CDR3nt: TGTGCCAGCAGTTACTGGGGCAGGATGATCTACAATGAGCAGTTCTTC; CDR3aa: CASSYWGRMIYNEQFF
abundance: -; j_gene: TRBJ1-5; d_gene: -; v_gene: TRBV19; CDR3nt: TGTGCCAGTAGTACCGCAGGGGAATGGCAGCCCCAGCATTTT; CDR3aa: CASSTAGEWQPQHF
abundance: few; j_gene: TRBJ2-7; d_gene: -; v_gene: TRBV10-2; CDR3nt: TGCGCCAGCACTCCAGGGTTGTACGAGCAGTACTTC; CDR3aa: CASTPGLYEQYF
abundance: many; j_gene: TRBJ2-7; d_gene: TRBD2; v_gene: TRBV28; CDR3nt: TGTGCCAGCACCTTCACTAGCGGGGGGGGCTACGAGCAGTACTTC; CDR3aa: CASTFTSGGGYEQYF
abundance: many; j_gene: TRBJ1-1; d_gene: -; v_gene: TRBV27; CDR3nt: TGTGCCAGCAGTTTAAGAGGGGCGCGAATCACTGAAGCTTTCTTT; CDR3aa: CASSLRGARITEAFF
abundance: many; j_gene: TRBJ1-1; d_gene: -; v_gene: TRBV19; CDR3nt: TGTGCCAGTAGTTTCTACAGAGACACTGAAGCTTTCTTT; CDR3aa: CASSFYRDTEAFF
abundance: many; j_gene: TRBJ1-6; d_gene: -; v_gene: TRBV7-2; CDR3nt: TGTGCCAGCAGCTTACTGACAAGCAATAATTCACCCCTCCACTTT; CDR3aa: CASSLLTSNNSPLHF
abundance: many; j_gene: TRBJ2-7; d_gene: -; v_gene: TRBV20-1; CDR3nt: TGCAGTGCTAGAGTGAAAGACAGCTACGAGCAGTACTTC; CDR3aa: CSARVKDSYEQYF
abundance: many; j_gene: TRBJ2-1; d_gene: -; v_gene: TRBV7-9; CDR3nt: TGTGCCAGCAGCTTAGCCCGGGACCCCAGGTCGTACAATGAGCAGTTCTTC; CDR3aa: CASSLARDPRSYNEQFF
abundance: few; j_gene: TRBJ2-3; d_gene: TRBD2; v_gene: TRBV20-1; CDR3nt: TGCAGTGCCCCGCCTAGCGGGAGCACAGATACGCAGTATTTT; CDR3aa: CSAPPSGSTDTQYF
abundance: many; j_gene: TRBJ1-1; d_gene: -; v_gene: TRBV6-8; CDR3nt: TGTGCCAGCAGTTATTCCGACACGAACACTGAAGCTTTCTTT; CDR3aa: CASSYSDTNTEAFF
abundance: many; j_gene: TRBJ1-2; d_gene: TRBD1; v_gene: TRBV6-1; CDR3nt: TGTGCCAGCAGAGGACAGGCTAACTATGGCTACACCTTC; CDR3aa: CASRGQANYGYTF
abundance: -; j_gene: TRBJ1-2; d_gene: -; v_gene: TRBV7-9; CDR3nt: TGTGCCAGCAGCCCATCCGGGGGGGGCGTCTACACCTTC; CDR3aa: CASSPSGGGVYTF
abundance: -; j_gene: TRBJ2-5; d_gene: TRBD2; v_gene: TRBV20-1; CDR3nt: TGCAGTGCTAACCCTCCGGGACTAGCGGGGGACCAAGAGACCCAGTACTTC; CDR3aa: CSANPPGLAGDQETQYF
abundance: many; j_gene: TRBJ2-5; d_gene: -; v_gene: TRBV11-1; CDR3nt: TGTGCCAGCAGCTTCGACAGCGGAGAGACCCAGTACTTC; CDR3aa: CASSFDSGETQYF
abundance: few; j_gene: TRBJ2-7; d_gene: TRBD2; v_gene: TRBV19; CDR3nt: TGTGCCAGTAGAAGGGGAGGGGAGAAACAAGGCGAGCAGTACTTC; CDR3aa: CASRRGGEKQGEQYF
abundance: many; j_gene: TRBJ1-4; d_gene: TRBD1; v_gene: TRBV7-6; CDR3nt: TGTGCCAGCAGCTTGAAGGGGGCTGAGGAAAAACTGTTTTTT; CDR3aa: CASSLKGAEEKLFF
abundance: few; j_gene: TRBJ2-7; d_gene: -; v_gene: TRBV6-1; CDR3nt: TGTGCCAGCACCCAGGGCCCCTACGAGCAGTACTTC; CDR3aa: CASTQGPYEQYF
abundance: few; j_gene: TRBJ2-3; d_gene: TRBD2; v_gene: TRBV7-8; CDR3nt: TGTGCCAGCAGCTTCTCGTTGCGGGGGGGGGCGGATACGCAGTATTTT; CDR3aa: CASSFSLRGGADTQYF
abundance: many; j_gene: TRBJ2-1; d_gene: TRBD2; v_gene: TRBV19; CDR3nt: TGTGCCAGTAGTATGGACGGGAGGGCCGGGGGTGAGCAGTTCTTC; CDR3aa: CASSMDGRAGGEQFF
abundance: -; j_gene: TRBJ1-1; d_gene: -; v_gene: TRBV23-1; CDR3nt: TGCGCCAGCAGTCAATCGTTGGAGGTTTTAAAAGCTTTCTTT; CDR3aa: CASSQSLEVLKAFF
abundance: -; j_gene: TRBJ2-3; d_gene: -; v_gene: TRBV5-6; CDR3nt: TGTGCCAGCAGCTTTGGCACAGGGAAATTGGATACGCAGTATTTT; CDR3aa: CASSFGTGKLDTQYF
abundance: -; j_gene: TRBJ1-3; d_gene: -; v_gene: TRBV19; CDR3nt: TGTGCCAGTAGTATCGGAACGTCCGGAAACACCATATATTTT; CDR3aa: CASSIGTSGNTIYF
abundance: many; j_gene: TRBJ1-6; d_gene: -; v_gene: TRBV7-2; CDR3nt: TGTGCCAGCAGCCACGGGACAAGGAATTCACCCCTCCACTTT; CDR3aa: CASSHGTRNSPLHF
abundance: -; j_gene: TRBJ1-5; d_gene: -; v_gene: TRBV7-2; CDR3nt: TGTGCCAGCAGCTTAAAGGGGACTGGAGAGCAGCCCCAGCATTTT; CDR3aa: CASSLKGTGEQPQHF
abundance: many; j_gene: TRBJ1-2; d_gene: -; v_gene: TRBV19; CDR3nt: TGTGCCAGTAGTGCGCAGGGGTTGGGCTACACCTTC; CDR3aa: CASSAQGLGYTF
abundance: many; j_gene: TRBJ1-1; d_gene: -; v_gene: TRBV7-2; CDR3nt: TGTGCCAGCAGCTTACAACAGGGGAACACTGAAGCTTTCTTT; CDR3aa: CASSLQQGNTEAFF
abundance: many; j_gene: TRBJ2-7; d_gene: TRBD2; v_gene: TRBV29-1; CDR3nt: TGCAGCGTCGCTAGCGGGGGTTTTTACGAGCAGTACTTC; CDR3aa: CSVASGGFYEQYF
abundance: many; j_gene: TRBJ2-1; d_gene: -; v_gene: TRBV19; CDR3nt: TGTGCCAGTAGTACCCTAAGGGATACAGGGAATGAGCAGTTCTTC; CDR3aa: CASSTLRDTGNEQFF
abundance: -; j_gene: TRBJ2-2; d_gene: TRBD2; v_gene: TRBV7-9; CDR3nt: TGTGCCACCCCCCGGACTAGCGGGGGCCACGCAGTCGGGGAGCTGTTTTTT; CDR3aa: CATPRTSGGHAVGELFF
abundance: -; j_gene: TRBJ1-2; d_gene: TRBD1; v_gene: TRBV20-1; CDR3nt: TGCAGTGCCAGTAAGGGGGCGCAAGCCTATGGCTACACCTTC; CDR3aa: CSASKGAQAYGYTF
abundance: many; j_gene: TRBJ1-4; d_gene: -; v_gene: TRBV11-2; CDR3nt: TGTGCCAGCAGCTTAGGCAGTCATCCTAATGAAAAACTGTTTTTT; CDR3aa: CASSLGSHPNEKLFF